Described below is a single T cell receptor (beta chain) sequence and its context. No antigen is known for it. This sample includes further DNA sequences coding for the same CDR3. The isolated RNA, all of it, was reverse transcribed, so expressed TCRB transcripts were what got sequenced. Naive, central memory and regulatory T cell samples came to a mean of approximately 3.57 million reads. Assay used: immunoSEQ multiplex PCR; TCRdb lists only in-frame clones, some missing. Among 310,000 or so clones, approximately 9.7% were seen once, and the ten largest hold 1%. The sample is drawn from a study of beta chain features in type 1 diabetes. In the study overall: In age, gender and cell yields, patients were similar to healthy donors.

The study's findings and limits: Type 1 diabetes patients had TCRB CDR3s that were shorter (moderately but significantly so) in all four CD4+ subsets.

The sequencing input was central memory CD4+ T cells from blood. The sequence derives from a man aged 25 to 40 with type 1 diabetes.

DNA for the CDR3: TGTGCCACCAGCAGAGATCTAGGCGGGACCGGGGAGCTGTTTTTT. Its protein is CATSRDLGGTGELFF. This chain joins TRBV15 and TRBJ2-2; D is possibly TRBD2 (5 bases). Per the germline V gene, CDR1 is LNHNV and CDR2 is YYDKDF (reference sequence). The CDR3 extends over 15 amino acids. V was shortened by 0 bases and J by 5 bases, with 10 bases between the two germline ends.